Listed here is a single T cell receptor (beta chain). Its antigen is not identified. The data originate from a study of human thymus T cells. Sequencing used immunoSEQ multiplex PCR; TCRdb keeps in-frame clones, though not all of them. The sample lists about 130,000 clones, just under 95% occurring once. Germline V gives CDR1 LNHNV, CDR2 YYDKDF (reference sequence). This CDR3 region has 11 residues. V lost 0 bases, J lost 7 bases, and 1 base lay in between. Study outcomes and limitations: Highly overlapping thymic repertoires in unrelated individuals were reported by related research. What appeared biased in thymic and blood repertoires was the usage of V and J genes.

Surgeons resected thymus tissue during corrective heart surgery. Healthy Finnish infants undergoing corrective surgery for congenital heart defects provided the donor material. The V gene is TRBV15, the J gene TRBJ1-3; D remains unclear. This clonotype was obtained from a boy in the first two years of life with a congenital heart defect but otherwise immunologically healthy. Sample: thymus tissue. The CDR3 bases are TGTGCCACCAGCAGAGATAACACCATATATTTT. Translation gives CATSRDNTIYF.